The sample holds a few counts of the clone carrying this T cell receptor (beta chain). What it binds is not known. The data were obtained in a study of cytomegalovirus exposure and HLA in healthy donors. As for the study in general: As an earlier analysis found, 180 million or so T cells yielded about 120 million unique TCR beta sequences. Study findings and constraints: In a later analysis, V- and J-gene trimming of beta chains associated with a DCLRE1C missense variant, replicated independently. Listed as cytomegalovirus-associated were roughly 180 TCR beta chains.

This PCR relied on a set of 60 Vbeta primers and 13 Jbeta primers. Clones were read by immunoSEQ multiplex PCR, and TCRdb kept only the in-frame ones, dropping some. The table shows some 140,000 clones, with roughly two thirds occurring only once. All the people who gave samples were healthy bone marrow donors. The germline V gene has CDR1 SEHNR and CDR2 FQNEAQ (reference sequence). The CDR3 extends over 13 amino acids. V lost 5 bases and J lost 4, with 9 bases in between. The source material was PBMCs. This receptor was obtained from a woman in her thirties or forties in good health and CMV-seronegative. This chain links TRBV7-9 with TRBJ1-3; D not resolved. The CDR3 here is CASSLPQGNTIYF. The CDR3 bases are TGTGCCAGCAGCCTCCCACAGGGAAACACCATATATTTT.